This T cell receptor (beta chain) was observed in a study of T cell clonotyping in hematopoietic cell transplantation. Worth noting for this clone: Its cognate antigen is unknown.

Study-level findings and limits: Few recipient clonotypes overlapped donors; over 95% were de novo at given depth. Higher Inverse Simpson Index values in graft donor and pretransplant recipient predicted broader posttransplant TCR diversity. After transplant, recipient diversity fell while pathologically expanded clonotypes grew through day 180.

Germline-derived CDR1 and CDR2 are SGHRS and YFSETQ. The V end was cut by 1 base, the J end by 4 bases, with 14 bases between. This CDR3 is built from 15 residues. Profiling relied on immunoSEQ multiplex PCR, and the TCRdb table lists in-frame clones only, not all of them. The sample has some 30,000 clones, around nine tenths seen once. This material consisted of PBMCs, taken 100 days after allogeneic stem cell transplant. The chain is built from TRBV5-1 and TRBJ1-2; weak D call: TRBD1 (5 bases). The receptor comes from a female patient aged 50 to 65 who had an allogeneic stem cell transplant from a related donor, so the T cells may come from the graft donor. Some clones in this sample may be carry-over from other donors' samples. Written as DNA, the CDR3 is TGCGCCAGCAGCTTGCACGGAGGGGTAGTCTATGGCTACACCTTC. Translation gives CASSLHGGVVYGYTF.